These 28 T cell receptor beta chains came from one sample sequenced in a study of blood T cells in healthy people across ages. The use of a sample-barcoded 5' primer and a J-beta primer mix characterized a second PCR of about 6 to 11 cycles. Each CDR3 protein is one row after TCRdb ran MiXCR on the 5' RACE reads. Seen here are over 700,000 distinct CDR3 sequences, 25% observed once, and the top ten hold roughly a tenth. The same data also went into a second study, on T cells of mothers and their children.

Sequences were obtained from blood. These receptors were obtained from a boy aged 5 to 17 in good health.

The CDR3 reads CASSLSGLPNTGELFF. For the CDR3, the DNA is TGTGCCAGCAGCTTATCAGGCCTTCCGAACACCGGGGAGCTGTTTTTT. The J gene is TRBJ2-2, the V gene TRBV7-9; D gene ambiguous. Between the trimmed V and J ends, which lost 2 bases and 0 bases, there was a span of 10 bases. This CDR3 comprises 16 residues. Germline lookup yields CDR1 SEHNR and CDR2 FQNEAQ (reference sequence).

This sequence joins TRBV20-1 and TRBJ2-3, with a weak D call TRBD2 (5 bases). Germline CDR1 is DFQATT and CDR2 is SNEGSKA (reference sequence). This CDR3 region has 12 residues. The V gene lost 7 bases and the J gene lost 6 bases, with 14 bases spanning the gap. The DNA for the CDR3 is TGCAGTGTCGTACCGGGGTCGGATACGCAGTATTTT. Translated, it gives CSVVPGSDTQYF.

This clonotype appeared a single time. The chain is built from TRBV12-3 or TRBV12-4 and TRBJ2-5, with TRBD2 matching over 9 bases. Judging by the DNA end, TRBJ2-7 fits better; the J call may be wrong. The CDR3 length is 16 residues. The CDR3 nucleotides read TGTGCCAGCAGTTTCCTCGTAGCGGGAGCGGCCTACGAGCAGTACTTC. This sequence encodes CASSFLVAGAAYEQYF.

This clonotype was found a few times. The chain joins TRBV7-9 to TRBJ2-7, with D possibly matching TRBD1 (6 bases). The germline V gene has CDR1 SEHNR and CDR2 FQNEAQ (reference sequence). The CDR3 is made up of 12 amino acids. V lost 7 bases and J 7 bases, leaving 14 bases between the germline ends. DNA of the CDR3: TGTGCCAGCACTGATCCGGACAGAGAGCAGTACTTC. This codes for CASTDPDREQYF.

The chain couples TRBV4-3 to TRBJ2-1; the match to TRBD1 covers 9 bases. After removal of 0 bases from V and 4 bases from J, the junction contained 10 bases not matched to a gene. There are 18 residues in the CDR3. Germline V gene data show CDR1 as LGHNA and CDR2 as YSLEER. The DNA of the CDR3 is TGCGCCAGCAGCCAAGACCGGGCCGGGACAGGGTTTTACAATGAGCAGTTCTTC. It is translated as CASSQDRAGTGFYNEQFF.

V gene TRBV6-2 or TRBV6-3 combines with J gene TRBJ2-5, with 12 bases that match TRBD2. TRBJ2-1 explains the end of the DNA better; the J call may be wrong. CDR1 and CDR2 from the germline V gene are MNHEY and SVGEGT. This CDR3 is built from 20 residues. CDR3 residues: CASSYSAGTSGRPGDNEQFF. The CDR3 DNA reads TGTGCCAGCAGTTACTCGGCAGGGACTAGCGGGCGACCCGGGGACAATGAGCAGTTCTTC.

The chain recombines TRBV19 with TRBJ2-3, with a possible D match to TRBD2 (6 bases). The CDR3 contains 15 residues. Deletions cut 1 base from V and 1 base from J, with 9 bases between. CDR1 is LNHDA and CDR2 is SQIVND in the germline V gene (reference sequence). The CDR3 spells CASSIAGDGTDTQYF. The DNA of the CDR3 is TGTGCCAGTAGTATAGCGGGGGACGGCACAGATACGCAGTATTTT.

V and J are TRBV11-1 and TRBJ1-6, with 7 bases fitting TRBD1. The CDR3 sequence is 15 residues long. Germline V gene sequence: CDR1 SGHAT, CDR2 FQDESV (reference sequence). V was pared by 5 bases and J by 2 bases, with 3 bases of the junction left unmatched. The CDR3 nucleotides read TGTGCCAGCAGCGCGGGGACAGCCTATAATTCACCCCTCCACTTT. This encodes CASSAGTAYNSPLHF.

This clonotype was seen a few times. The chain recombines TRBV7-3 with TRBJ2-4; possible D gene TRBD1, 5 bases. CDR3 length: 14 amino acids. The V gene's germline CDR1 is SGHTA and CDR2 FQGTGA. V lost 6 bases to trimming and J lost 2 bases, with 11 bases between them. CDR3 nucleotides: TGTGCCAGCAGGGGGCTGCGTCCCAAAAACATTCAGTACTTC. Protein sequence: CASRGLRPKNIQYF.

This chain connects TRBV7-2 to TRBJ2-1; TRBD1 matches 10 bases. Per germline, CDR1 SGHTA and CDR2 FQGNSA. The CDR3 is made up of 18 amino acids. V gave up 5 bases and J gave up 2 bases; unmatched junction bases: 12. CDR3 sequence: CASSPRVTGGGAYNEQFF. CDR3 coding DNA: TGTGCCAGCAGCCCGAGAGTGACAGGGGGCGGGGCCTACAATGAGCAGTTCTTC. Variable domain in full (rest from reference TRBV7-2 and TRBJ2-1): GAGVSQSPSNKVTEKGKDVELRCDPISGHTALYWYRQSLGQGLEFLIYFQGNSAPDKSGLPSDRFSAERTGGSVSTLTIQRTQQEDSAVYLCASSPRVTGGGAYNEQFFGPGTRLTVL.

The sample holds a few counts of this clonotype. This sequence joins TRBV6-2 or TRBV6-3 and TRBJ1-2, with 7 bases aligning to TRBD1. The CDR3 length is 15 residues. Looked up from germline, CDR1 is MNHEY and CDR2 is SVGEGT. V lost 5 bases and J lost 4; bases outside the gene matches: 10. DNA for the CDR3: TGTGCCAGCAGTCCGGGACAGTGGACCTCCTATGGCTACACCTTC. It yields the protein CASSPGQWTSYGYTF.

This chain connects TRBV7-8 to TRBJ2-3, with a tentative D call TRBD2 (6 bases). Looked up from germline, CDR1 is SGHVS and CDR2 is FQNEAQ. V was trimmed by 1 base and J by 5 bases, leaving 22 bases between them. The CDR3 contains 18 residues. This chain's CDR3 is CASSLGARERPVGDTQYF. CDR3 DNA: TGTGCCAGCAGCTTAGGTGCTCGGGAGAGGCCGGTAGGAGATACGCAGTATTTT.

This clonotype appeared a few times. The chain combines TRBV6-1 with TRBJ2-1; D is uncertain. V lost 5 bases to trimming and J lost 8 bases, with 7 bases between them. This CDR3 has 11 residues. Germline V CDR1 and CDR2: MNHNS, SASEGT. The CDR3 is CASSSIHEQFF. The CDR3 nucleotides are TGTGCCAGCAGTTCCATCCATGAGCAGTTCTTC.

This chain links TRBV6-6 with TRBJ2-7; perhaps TRBD1 as D (6 bases). The V and J ends lost 8 bases and 3 bases respectively, with 17 bases between them. Germline-derived CDR1 and CDR2 are MNHNY and SVGAGI (reference sequence). The CDR3 runs to 14 residues. The DNA of the CDR3 is TGTGCCAGCGGAGGAGACAGGACCTTCTACGAGCAGTACTTC. Translated, it gives CASGGDRTFYEQYF.

The chain has TRBV27 and TRBJ2-7; no clear D gene. The V and J ends lost 0 bases and 2 bases respectively, with 11 bases between them. Germline lookup yields CDR1 MNHEY and CDR2 SMNVEV (reference sequence). This CDR3 spans 15 amino acids. This CDR3 is CASSLSAGSTYEQYF. DNA of the CDR3: TGTGCCAGCAGTTTATCGGCAGGTTCTACCTACGAGCAGTACTTC.

The chain recombines TRBV10-3 with TRBJ2-6; 7 nucleotides match TRBD1. The CDR3 totals 17 residues. V shed 3 bases and J 0 bases; nucleotides not matched to a gene: 5. Per germline, CDR1 ENHRY and CDR2 SYGVKD. The DNA of the CDR3 is TGTGCCATCAGTGAAGGGGGCGGATCCTCTGGGGCCAACGTCCTGACTTTC. This sequence encodes CAISEGGGSSGANVLTF.

This clonotype showed up just a few times. DNA for the CDR3: TGCAGCGTTGGTGCGAAACTCACAGATACGCAGTATTTT. This gives the protein CSVGAKLTDTQYF. The rearrangement joins TRBV29-1 to TRBJ2-3; unclear D gene. The CDR3 extends over 13 amino acids. Between the trimmed V and J ends, which lost 4 bases and 2 bases, there was a span of 10 bases. Germline-derived CDR1 and CDR2 are SQVTM and ANQGSEA.

The CDR3 coding sequence is TGTGCCAGCAGTACGGGCAGGGGGACTGAAGCTTTCTTT. Translated, it gives CASSTGRGTEAFF. The chain employs TRBV27 and TRBJ1-1, with 7 bases fitting TRBD1. The CDR3 is made up of 13 amino acids. Germline CDR1 reads MNHEY; CDR2 reads SMNVEV (reference sequence). J gave up 5 bases and V 5 bases, and 5 bases lay outside the gene matches.

This clonotype was seen a few times. V usage is TRBV29-1 and J usage is TRBJ2-4, with TRBD1 as a possible D gene (5 bases). Germline loops: CDR1 SQVTM, CDR2 ANQGSEA. The CDR3 is made up of 20 amino acids. V was cut by 0 bases and J by 0 bases, with 24 bases left in between. The CDR3 bases are TGCAGCGTTGAAGAGGGGCCCGGACGGTTAGTCTTACTAGCCAAAAACATTCAGTACTTC. Translation: CSVEEGPGRLVLLAKNIQYF.

The rearrangement joins TRBV12-3 or TRBV12-4 to TRBJ2-7; D is uncertain. Trimming removed 1 base at V and 0 bases at J, with 7 bases between. This CDR3 spans 14 amino acids. The CDR3 region is CASSLEDLSYEQYF. DNA for the CDR3: TGTGCCAGCAGTTTAGAGGATCTCTCCTACGAGCAGTACTTC.

There are a few counts of this clonotype. V and J are TRBV3-1 and TRBJ2-7; D gene unclear. The ends were cut back, 1 base at V and 3 bases at J, with 10 bases in the middle. The V gene's germline CDR1 is LGHDT and CDR2 YNNKEL (reference sequence). The CDR3 sequence is 14 residues long. The CDR3 bases are TGTGCCAGCAGCCAAGTAATTAGCAACTACGAGCAGTACTTC. It codes for CASSQVISNYEQYF.

The rearrangement uses TRBV6-2 or TRBV6-3 and TRBJ2-2, with a possible D match to TRBD1 (6 bases). Germline-derived CDR1 and CDR2 are MNHEY and SVGEGT. This CDR3 spans 15 amino acids. The germline V and J ends were trimmed by 5 bases and 4 bases, with 14 bases remaining between them. The CDR3 DNA follows: TGTGCCAGCAGTAAACAGGGTTCTAGCACCGGGGAGCTGTTTTTT. This gives the protein CASSKQGSSTGELFF.

This clonotype was counted a few times. The gene calls are TRBV9 and TRBJ1-6, with 8 bases lining up with TRBD1. Germline-derived CDR1 and CDR2 are SGDLS and YYNGEE. V was clipped by 4 bases and J by 9 bases; unmatched bases: 6. The CDR3 totals 14 residues. CDR3 sequence reads: CASSTTGAGSPLHF. CDR3 sequence (DNA): TGTGCCAGCAGCACGACAGGGGCGGGTTCACCCCTCCACTTT.

V is TRBV27 and J is TRBJ1-5; D is ambiguous. Looked up from germline, CDR1 is MNHEY and CDR2 is SMNVEV (reference sequence). This CDR3 is 15 amino acids long. V was shortened by 5 bases and J by 3 bases, with 14 bases between the two germline ends. The CDR3 loop is CASSLRGPYNQPQHF. DNA of the CDR3: TGTGCCAGCAGTCTACGAGGACCGTACAATCAGCCCCAGCATTTT.

In its sample, this clonotype was seen a few times. The V and J genes are TRBV7-2 and TRBJ2-7; TRBD2 agrees at 9 bases. V was clipped by 5 bases and J by 2 bases; unmatched bases: 7. CDR3 size: 15 residues. CDR1 and CDR2 from the germline V gene are SGHTA and FQGNSA. The CDR3 here is CASSPRGGRAYEQYF. The CDR3, as DNA: TGTGCCAGCAGCCCCAGGGGCGGGAGGGCCTACGAGCAGTACTTC. The variable domain in full, with the rest retrieved from reference TRBV7-2 and TRBJ2-7, is GAGVSQSPSNKVTEKGKDVELRCDPISGHTALYWYRQSLGQGLEFLIYFQGNSAPDKSGLPSDRFSAERTGGSVSTLTIQRTQQEDSAVYLCASSPRGGRAYEQYFGPGTRLTVT.

The sample holds a few counts of this clonotype. V is TRBV5-1 and J is TRBJ1-4, with D maybe TRBD1 (6 bases). CDR1 and CDR2 (germline): SGHRS, YFSETQ. V lost 0 bases to trimming and J lost 2 bases, with 11 bases between them. This CDR3 contains 16 residues. The DNA of the CDR3 is TGCGCCAGCAGCTTGGGGGGGCTGACGACTAATGAAAAACTGTTTTTT. It yields the protein CASSLGGLTTNEKLFF.

The chain links TRBV13 to TRBJ2-7; 10 nucleotides agree with TRBD2. V lost 4 bases to trimming and J lost 7 bases; unmatched junction nucleotides: 16. Germline values: CDR1 PRHDT, CDR2 FYEKMQ (reference sequence). The CDR3 extends over 17 amino acids. The CDR3 nucleotides read TGTGCCAGCAGCTCCGTTTTTGAGCGGGGGGGCCTTGGGGAGCAGTACTTC. Its translation is CASSSVFERGGLGEQYF.

The genes are TRBV2 and TRBJ1-5; D might be TRBD1 (5 bases). There are 14 residues in the CDR3. The V and J ends lost 6 bases and 4 bases respectively, with 13 bases between them. Germline CDR1 and CDR2: SNHLY and FYNNEI. The CDR3 sequence: CASRAGRVNQPQHF. Here the CDR3 DNA reads TGTGCCAGCAGGGCAGGGCGTGTGAATCAGCCCCAGCATTTT. The whole variable domain, filled in from reference TRBV2 and TRBJ1-5, reads EPEVTQTPSHQVTQMGQEVILRCVPISNHLYFYWYRQILGQKVEFLVSFYNNEISEKSEIFDDQFSVERPDGSNFTLKIRSTKLEDSAMYFCASRAGRVNQPQHFGDGTRLSIL.